A selection of T cell receptor beta chains follows, all from one sample in a study of neoadjuvant nivolumab and ipilimumab in lung cancer. Clones were sequenced by immunoSEQ multiplex PCR, and TCRdb holds only the in-frame ones, with some missing. The sample holds around 24,000 clones, approximately 85% seen once. This specimen was tumor tissue, taken after neoadjuvant nivolumab, alone or with ipilimumab, at or shortly before surgery. These receptors came from an adult with non-small cell lung cancer. CDR3s include the opening cysteine and the closing phenylalanine or tryptophan. D genes are given only for firm matches. Not all rows give a size; the values are once, few, many and, for expanded clones, a class.

j_call: TRBJ2-3
v_call: TRBV5-4
d_call: .
clone_size: .
cdr3_nt: TGTGCCAGCAGCTTGGAATTTCGATTGGATACGCAGTATTTT
cdr3_aa: CASSLEFRLDTQYF

j_call: TRBJ2-2
v_call: TRBV6-5
d_call: TRBD2
clone_size: .
cdr3_nt: TGTGCCAGCAAAACGACTAGCTTGATCCCCGGGGAGCTGTTTTTT
cdr3_aa: CASKTTSLIPGELFF

j_call: TRBJ2-1
v_call: TRBV6-5
d_call: TRBD2
clone_size: .
cdr3_nt: TGTGCCAGCAGTCCTAGCGGAAATGAGCAGTTCTTC
cdr3_aa: CASSPSGNEQFF

j_call: TRBJ2-1
v_call: TRBV19
d_call: TRBD1
clone_size: once
cdr3_nt: TGTGCCAGTAGTATCACACCCGGGACAGTTTACAATGAGCAGTTCTTC
cdr3_aa: CASSITPGTVYNEQFF

j_call: TRBJ1-5
v_call: TRBV2
d_call: .
clone_size: .
cdr3_nt: TGTGCCAGCAGTGAACAATGGGGTCAGCCCCAGCATTTT
cdr3_aa: CASSEQWGQPQHF

j_call: TRBJ2-5
v_call: TRBV18
d_call: .
clone_size: .
cdr3_nt: TGTGCCAGCTCACCCTGGACCTCTGAGGGGGAGACCCAGTACTTC
cdr3_aa: CASSPWTSEGETQYF

j_call: TRBJ2-1
v_call: TRBV5-6
d_call: .
clone_size: once
cdr3_nt: TGTGCCAGCCTCCGGAATGAGCAGTTCTTC
cdr3_aa: CASLRNEQFF

j_call: TRBJ2-5
v_call: TRBV29-1
d_call: TRBD1
clone_size: .
cdr3_nt: TGCAGCGCGCATCGGGGACAGAGACAAGAGACCCAGTACTTC
cdr3_aa: CSAHRGQRQETQYF

j_call: TRBJ2-2
v_call: TRBV5-1
d_call: TRBD2
clone_size: once
cdr3_nt: TGCGCCAGCACCCCTAGCGGGGAACGCACCGGGGAGCTGTTTTTT
cdr3_aa: CASTPSGERTGELFF

j_call: TRBJ2-2
v_call: TRBV7-6
d_call: .
clone_size: .
cdr3_nt: TGTGCCAGCAGCTTAATCCGGGACGGGGAGCTGTTTTTT
cdr3_aa: CASSLIRDGELFF

j_call: TRBJ1-2
v_call: TRBV7-9
d_call: .
clone_size: .
cdr3_nt: TGTGCCAGCAGTCCCGGGACTTACCGTCCTGGCTACACCTTC
cdr3_aa: CASSPGTYRPGYTF

j_call: TRBJ1-1
v_call: TRBV5-5
d_call: .
clone_size: .
cdr3_nt: TGTGCCAGCAGCTTGGGTGGTGGAACTGAAGCTTTCTTT
cdr3_aa: CASSLGGGTEAFF

j_call: TRBJ2-2
v_call: TRBV5-1
d_call: .
clone_size: .
cdr3_nt: TGCGCCAGCAGTAGGGACAACAGTAACACCGGGGAGCTGTTTTTT
cdr3_aa: CASSRDNSNTGELFF

j_call: TRBJ1-4
v_call: TRBV10-3
d_call: .
clone_size: .
cdr3_nt: TGTGCCATCAGCGCGGACAGTAGGAATGAAAAACTGTTTTTT
cdr3_aa: CAISADSRNEKLFF

j_call: TRBJ2-7
v_call: TRBV5-1
d_call: .
clone_size: .
cdr3_nt: TGCGCCAGCAGCGCTCCGCCCCGGGACGAGCAGTACTTC
cdr3_aa: CASSAPPRDEQYF

j_call: TRBJ1-5
v_call: TRBV7-9
d_call: .
clone_size: few
cdr3_nt: TGTGCCAGCAGCTTCGGGGTGTACCAGCCCCAGCATTTT
cdr3_aa: CASSFGVYQPQHF

j_call: TRBJ1-2
v_call: TRBV7-2
d_call: TRBD1
clone_size: .
cdr3_nt: TGTGCCAGCAGTTCGGACAGGGGAACCTATGGCTACACCTTC
cdr3_aa: CASSSDRGTYGYTF

j_call: TRBJ2-5
v_call: TRBV28
d_call: .
clone_size: .
cdr3_nt: TGTGCCAGCAGCCGGCGGGCCCAAGAGACCCAGTACTTC
cdr3_aa: CASSRRAQETQYF

j_call: TRBJ1-1
v_call: TRBV10-1
d_call: .
clone_size: .
cdr3_nt: TGCGCCAGCAGTGAGAACCGGGCTGAGGCTTTCTTT
cdr3_aa: CASSENRAEAFF

j_call: TRBJ2-2
v_call: TRBV5-8
d_call: TRBD2
clone_size: .
cdr3_nt: TGTGCCAGCAGCTTTGGGAGCGGGAGCCGGACCGGGGAGCTGTTTTTT
cdr3_aa: CASSFGSGSRTGELFF

j_call: TRBJ1-4
v_call: TRBV11-1
d_call: TRBD1
clone_size: .
cdr3_nt: TGTGCCAGCAGCTTAACAGGGGCAACTAATGAAAAACTGTTTTTT
cdr3_aa: CASSLTGATNEKLFF

j_call: TRBJ1-1
v_call: TRBV29-1
d_call: .
clone_size: .
cdr3_nt: TGCAGCGTTAGATGGGGCAAGACTGAAGCTTTCTTT
cdr3_aa: CSVRWGKTEAFF

j_call: TRBJ2-7
v_call: TRBV27
d_call: TRBD2
clone_size: .
cdr3_nt: TGTGCCAGCAGGGGGACTAGCGGGAAGGGGGGAAACGAGCAGTACTTC
cdr3_aa: CASRGTSGKGGNEQYF

j_call: TRBJ2-1
v_call: TRBV19
d_call: TRBD2
clone_size: .
cdr3_nt: TGTGCCAGTACCTTAGGACTAGCGGGAGACAATGAGCAGTTCTTC
cdr3_aa: CASTLGLAGDNEQFF

j_call: TRBJ2-2
v_call: TRBV5-5
d_call: TRBD2
clone_size: few
cdr3_nt: TGTGCCAGCAATCTAGCGGGATCTAACACCGGGGAGCTGTTTTTT
cdr3_aa: CASNLAGSNTGELFF

j_call: TRBJ1-1
v_call: TRBV5-1
d_call: .
clone_size: .
cdr3_nt: TGCGCCAGCAGTATGGGTGGGGGGCAGAACACTGAAGCTTTCTTT
cdr3_aa: CASSMGGGQNTEAFF

j_call: TRBJ1-2
v_call: TRBV6-5
d_call: TRBD1
clone_size: .
cdr3_nt: TGTGCCAGCAAAACAGGGGGCGTCTATGGCTACACCTTC
cdr3_aa: CASKTGGVYGYTF

j_call: TRBJ2-2
v_call: TRBV5-1
d_call: TRBD1
clone_size: .
cdr3_nt: TGCGCCAGCAGCTCCGGACAGGGAACGAACACCGGGGAGCTGTTTTTT
cdr3_aa: CASSSGQGTNTGELFF

j_call: TRBJ2-3
v_call: TRBV19
d_call: .
clone_size: once
cdr3_nt: TGTGCCAGTAGTACTCTAGGGGATACGCAGTATTTT
cdr3_aa: CASSTLGDTQYF

j_call: TRBJ2-7
v_call: TRBV19
d_call: .
clone_size: few
cdr3_nt: TGTGCCAGTAGTATTTTGGGTAGAAACGAGCAGTACTTC
cdr3_aa: CASSILGRNEQYF

j_call: TRBJ2-2
v_call: TRBV27
d_call: .
clone_size: once
cdr3_nt: TGTGCCAGCAGTTTATTAGCCGGGGAGCTGTTTTTT
cdr3_aa: CASSLLAGELFF

j_call: TRBJ2-1
v_call: TRBV4-1
d_call: TRBD2
clone_size: .
cdr3_nt: TGCGCCAGCAGCCAAGAGGGGGGGAGTGCAGTTGAGCAGTTCTTC
cdr3_aa: CASSQEGGSAVEQFF

j_call: TRBJ2-3
v_call: TRBV6-5
d_call: TRBD2
clone_size: .
cdr3_nt: TGTGCCAGCACCGGCGGGACTAGCGGACGGGATACGCAGTATTTT
cdr3_aa: CASTGGTSGRDTQYF

j_call: TRBJ2-7
v_call: TRBV30
d_call: .
clone_size: .
cdr3_nt: TGTGCCTGGAGTGTACGGGGGATTTCCTACGAGCAGTACTTC
cdr3_aa: CAWSVRGISYEQYF

j_call: TRBJ1-1
v_call: TRBV25-1
d_call: TRBD1
clone_size: .
cdr3_nt: TGTGCCAGCAGTGGAGGGACAGGGAAGAACACTGAAGCTTTCTTT
cdr3_aa: CASSGGTGKNTEAFF

j_call: TRBJ2-1
v_call: TRBV13
d_call: .
clone_size: .
cdr3_nt: TGTGCCAGCAGCCCCCCCGGGACGGTCCAGGGTAAGAATGAGCAGTTCTTC
cdr3_aa: CASSPPGTVQGKNEQFF

j_call: TRBJ2-1
v_call: TRBV18
d_call: TRBD1
clone_size: .
cdr3_nt: TGTGCCAGCTCCCGGGACAGGGGTCACAATGAGCAGTTCTTC
cdr3_aa: CASSRDRGHNEQFF

j_call: TRBJ2-1
v_call: TRBV18
d_call: .
clone_size: .
cdr3_nt: TGTGCCAGCTCCAGAGGTGGGAATGAGCAGTTCTTC
cdr3_aa: CASSRGGNEQFF

j_call: TRBJ2-1
v_call: TRBV10-3
d_call: TRBD2
clone_size: once
cdr3_nt: TGTGCCAGCGAACCAGTGGGAGGGCTGAATGAGCAGTTCTTC
cdr3_aa: CASEPVGGLNEQFF

j_call: TRBJ1-1
v_call: TRBV20-1
d_call: .
clone_size: .
cdr3_nt: TGCAGTGCTAGATTGGGCACTGAAGCTTTCTTT
cdr3_aa: CSARLGTEAFF